The T cell receptor beta chain described here comes from a study of blood T cells in healthy people across ages. Study background: Per every two T cells, about one barcoded beta molecule was captured by template switching. Regarding the study as a whole: In long-lived donors, naive CD4+ cell counts and diversity exceeded those of aged donors. Observed TCR beta diversity per million T cells went down as age went up. This fall followed a roughly linear course with age.

A sample-barcoded 5' primer and a J-beta primer mix were used in a second PCR of roughly 7 to 12 cycles. TCRdb re-called the 5' RACE reads with MiXCR, one entry per CDR3 protein. Here the sample spans roughly 1,500,000 distinct CDR3 sequences, around 36% being singletons. Germline CDR1 reads MDHEN; CDR2 reads SYDVKM. The CDR3 runs 14 residues. V lost 5 bases to trimming and J lost 4 bases, with 14 bases between them. This clonotype was found many times. What it recognizes is unknown. There were at least 5 micrograms of total RNA extracted from every sample. The chain links TRBV28 to TRBJ1-2, with a possible D match to TRBD1 (5 bases). This clonotype was obtained from a woman aged 30 to 39 in good health. The material sequenced was blood. The CDR3 coding sequence is TGTGCCAGCAGTCCCCCTGGGGGTCCCTATGGCTACACCTTC. This encodes CASSPPGGPYGYTF.